This T cell receptor beta chain is from a study of breast tumors, draining lymph nodes, adjacent tissues. Germline V gene sequence: CDR1 SGHVS, CDR2 FNYEAQ. V lost 1 base and J 4 bases, leaving 7 bases between the germline ends. The CDR3 runs 14 residues. The study, taken as a whole, reports: Luminal-like breast cancer showed significantly greater tumor-nontumor repertoire similarity than basal-like breast cancer did. Tumor repertoires ranked between lymph nodes and nontumor tissue in diversity, with V and J gene preferences. Data only fit, rather than demonstrated, lymph node origin of most tumor T cells. Most tumor T cells seemingly derive from lymph node, then expand in tumor.

TCRdb recomputed calls from the multiplex PCR reads with MiXCR, one row per CDR3 protein. The data show about 180,000 distinct CDR3 sequences, roughly 35% seen once. Axillary draining lymph nodes of breast cancer patients supplied the node samples. This clonotype came up many times. Antigen specificity is unknown. The source of this sequence is a female donor with breast cancer. Some clones in this sample may be carry-over from other donors' samples. The sequencing input was axillary lymph node tissue. The V gene is TRBV7-6, the J gene TRBJ2-2; D is ambiguous. The CDR3: CASSLGFSTGELFF. In DNA form, the CDR3 reads TGTGCCAGCAGCTTAGGTTTTAGCACCGGGGAGCTGTTTTTT.